This paragraph covers one TCR beta chain sequence. Its antigen remains unidentified. The CDR3 loop spans 14 amino acids. Trimming pared 6 bases from V and 0 bases from J, leaving 9 bases between. CDR1 and CDR2 (germline): SEHNR, FQNEAQ (reference sequence). The sample is drawn from a study of T-cell memory formation after mild COVID-19. cDNA libraries for TCR alpha and TCR beta, carrying sample barcodes and UMIs, came from 5'RACE with constant-segment primers. TCRdb analysed the 5' RACE reads with MiXCR anew, one entry per CDR3 protein. The table includes 200,000 to 250,000 distinct CDR3 sequences, around a tenth detected once. Study results and caveats: Within pre-infection memory, some responding clones were found, suggesting cross-reactive memory joined. Most CD4+ clones that shrank were in CM and EM, while CD8+ ones turned up in EMRA. Whether day 37 second-wave clones are SARS-CoV-2-specific was not confirmed.

The receptor was isolated from a man aged 18 to 30 who had mild COVID-19 (a few samples of this study predate the infection). Cell type and time point are not known. Sample: PBMCs or a T cell subset sorted from them (not recorded which). The rearrangement links TRBV7-9 to TRBJ1-5, with D possibly being TRBD1 (5 bases). Written as DNA, the CDR3 is TGTGCCAGCAGTGGGGGGTATAGCAATCAGCCCCAGCATTTT. It is translated as CASSGGYSNQPQHF. The variable domain in full, completed from reference TRBV7-9 and TRBJ1-5, reads DTGVSQNPRHKITKRGQNVTFRCDPISEHNRLYWYRQTLGQGPEFLTYFQNEAQLEKSRLLSDRFSAERPKGSFSTLEIQRTEQGDSAMYLCASSGGYSNQPQHFGDGTRLSIL.